The 16 T cell receptor beta chains in this list originate from one sample, sequenced in a study of T cells and Merkel cell carcinoma outcomes. Profiling relied on immunoSEQ multiplex PCR, and the TCRdb table lists in-frame clones only, not all of them. Of approximately 3,700 clones listed, approximately 92% were seen once; the top ten hold just under 2%. The sequencing input was tumor tissue from Merkel cell carcinoma. The receptors were gathered from a human donor with Merkel cell carcinoma.

The V call is TRBV30, the J call TRBJ2-4; 7 nucleotides align to TRBD2. With 3 bases clipped from V and 1 base from J, the junction kept 3 bases outside the gene matches. The CDR3 extends over 14 amino acids. Germline V gives CDR1 GTSNPN, CDR2 SVGIG (reference sequence). The CDR3 region has the DNA TGTGCCTGGAGGACTAGCTCGGCCAAAAACATTCAGTACTTC. It is translated as CAWRTSSAKNIQYF. The full variable domain, rest sourced from reference TRBV30 and TRBJ2-4, is SQTIHQWPATLVQPVGSPLSLECTVEGTSNPNLYWYRQAAGRGLQLLFYSVGIGQISSEVPQNLSASRPQDRQFILSSKKLLLSDSGFYLCAWRTSSAKNIQYFGAGTRLSVL.

This chain connects TRBV9 to TRBJ2-1; possibly TRBD2 for D (6 bases). Deletions cut 4 bases from V and 0 bases from J, with 17 bases between. The CDR3 sequence is 17 residues long. CDR1 is SGDLS and CDR2 is YYNGEE in the germline V gene. The CDR3 DNA sequence: TGTGCCAGCAGCCCGACCGGGGCGACTAGCTCCTACAATGAGCAGTTCTTC. It codes for CASSPTGATSSYNEQFF.

This clone was counted once. V and J are TRBV11-2 and TRBJ2-2; no firm D call. Between the trimmed V and J ends, which lost 1 base and 1 base, there was a span of 7 bases. The CDR3 has 15 residues. Germline CDR1 reads SGHAT; CDR2 reads FQNNGV. The CDR3 nucleotides are TGTGCCAGCAGCTTAGGGCAGATGAACACCGGGGAGCTGTTTTTT. Residues: CASSLGQMNTGELFF.

The genes are TRBV6-5 and TRBJ2-7; TRBD2 agrees at 8 bases. Trimming at V came to 7 bases and at J to 3 bases, leaving 8 bases not matched to a gene. The CDR3 has 14 amino acids. The germline V gene encodes CDR1 MNHEY and CDR2 SVGAGI. CDR3 nucleotide sequence: TGTGCCAGCAAGTATAGCGGGGAAAACTACGAGCAGTACTTC. Translating gives CASKYSGENYEQYF.

This chain uses TRBV9 with TRBJ2-1; maybe TRBD1 (5 bases). Germline CDR1 and CDR2: SGDLS and YYNGEE. The CDR3 is 16 residues long. V lost 4 bases and J 5 bases, leaving 19 bases between the germline ends. CDR3 sequence: CASSPLGAATDNEQFF. CDR3 bases: TGTGCCAGCAGCCCGCTTGGGGCAGCCACAGACAATGAGCAGTTCTTC.

The rearrangement uses TRBV7-6 and TRBJ2-7; the D is unclear. Germline-derived CDR1 and CDR2 are SGHVS and FNYEAQ. V gave up 5 bases and J gave up 3 bases, with 14 bases separating them. The CDR3 runs 14 residues. The CDR3 here is CASSPGIGSYEQYF. In DNA, the CDR3 is TGTGCCAGCAGCCCAGGCATAGGTAGCTACGAGCAGTACTTC.

This chain links TRBV7-3 with TRBJ2-3, with 9 bases lining up with TRBD2. The CDR3 has 14 amino acids. In germline, CDR1 is SGHTA, CDR2 FQGTGA. V gave up 5 bases and J gave up 3 bases; unmatched junction bases: 3. The CDR3 sequence is CASSQSGRTDTQYF. The CDR3 DNA reads TGTGCCAGCAGCCAAAGCGGGAGGACAGATACGCAGTATTTT. The variable domain in full, completed from reference TRBV7-3 and TRBJ2-3, reads GAGVSQTPSNKVTEKGKYVELRCDPISGHTALYWYRQSLGQGPEFLIYFQGTGAADDSGLPNDRFFAVRPEGSVSTLKIQRTERGDSAVYLCASSQSGRTDTQYFGPGTRLTVL.

For this clone: One junction end disagrees with the germline gene, perhaps due to a read error. The chain links TRBV7-6 to TRBJ2-5; TRBD2 is a possible D gene (6 bases). Germline V gene sequence: CDR1 SGHVS, CDR2 FNYEAQ. The CDR3 covers 14 residues. CDR3 in DNA: TGTGCCAACAGCTTCGGAGGGAATCAAGAGACCCAGTACTTC. This codes for CANSFGGNQETQYF.

The rearrangement links TRBV14 to TRBJ1-1, with 7 bases fitting TRBD1. The CDR3 totals 15 residues. The junction had 9 bases not matched to a gene; V was cut back by 4 bases and J by 4 bases. CDR1 SGHDN and CDR2 FVKESK come from the germline V gene. The CDR3 DNA sequence: TGTGCCAGCAGCCCTTCACAGGGGCCGGGCACTGAAGCTTTCTTT. The encoded protein is CASSPSQGPGTEAFF. The whole variable domain, remainder taken from reference TRBV14 and TRBJ1-1, is EAGVTQFPSHSVIEKGQTVTLRCDPISGHDNLYWYRRVMGKEIKFLLHFVKESKQDESGMPNNRFLAERTGGTYSTLKVQPAELEDSGVYFCASSPSQGPGTEAFFGQGTRLTVV.

A single count supports this clone. The chain carries TRBV7-8 and TRBJ1-1; D is ambiguous. This CDR3 spans 13 amino acids. Trimming pared 5 bases from V and 6 bases from J, leaving 13 bases between. CDR1 and CDR2 (germline): SGHVS, FQNEAQ. CDR3 in amino acids: CASSPSHRAEAFF. CDR3 bases: TGTGCCAGCAGCCCCAGCCATAGGGCTGAAGCTTTCTTT.

The chain joins TRBV27 to TRBJ2-1; weak D call: TRBD2 (5 bases). V was cut by 3 bases and J by 2 bases, with 11 bases left in between. CDR1 and CDR2 from the germline V gene are MNHEY and SMNVEV (reference sequence). The CDR3 is made up of 15 amino acids. CDR3 in amino acids: CASSLGAVTYNEQFF. The CDR3, as DNA: TGTGCCAGCAGTTTGGGAGCTGTTACCTACAATGAGCAGTTCTTC.

This chain connects TRBV30 to TRBJ1-4, with D perhaps matching TRBD1 (5 bases). Germline V gene sequence: CDR1 GTSNPN, CDR2 SVGIG (reference sequence). Between the trimmed V and J ends, which lost 4 bases and 8 bases, there was a span of 11 bases. The CDR3 runs to 12 residues. In DNA, the CDR3 is TGTGCCTGGAAGGGGTCCAGGGAAAAACTGTTTTTT. It is translated as CAWKGSREKLFF.

V gene TRBV28 combines with J gene TRBJ2-5; 9 bases are a match to TRBD2. Germline-derived CDR1 and CDR2 are MDHEN and SYDVKM. V was clipped by 1 base and J by 5 bases; unmatched bases: 14. There are 18 residues in the CDR3. The CDR3: CASSLLLVAGDPGETQYF. The CDR3 DNA reads TGTGCCAGCAGTTTATTATTGGTAGCGGGGGACCCGGGGGAGACCCAGTACTTC.

The CDR3 protein is CATSRERFSYEQYF. CDR3 nucleotide sequence: TGTGCCACCAGCAGAGAAAGGTTCTCCTACGAGCAGTACTTC. V gene TRBV15 combines with J gene TRBJ2-7; D remains unclear. The CDR3 is 14 residues long. Trimming removed 0 bases at V and 0 bases at J, with 6 bases between. The germline CDR1 and CDR2 sequences are LNHNV and YYDKDF (reference sequence).

This clone has a single count. V is TRBV21-1 and J is TRBJ2-7; TRBD1, as called in the table, went unchecked against the DNA. TRBV21-1 is a documented pseudogene. CDR3 size: 16 residues. The CDR3 sequence: CASSPGGGILRNEQYF. The CDR3 coding sequence is TGTGCCAGCAGTCCAGGGGGTGGCATTCTTAGGAACGAGCAGTACTTC.

DNA of the CDR3: TGTGCCAGCAGCTCCTCGAGAACTGAAGCTTTCTTT. Translating it yields CASSSSRTEAFF. V gene TRBV5-6 combines with J gene TRBJ1-1; D is unclear. The V end was cut by 3 bases, the J end by 5 bases, with 8 bases between. This CDR3 region has 12 residues. CDR1 and CDR2 from the germline V gene are SGHDT and YYEEEE. Looking up the rest from reference TRBV5-6 and TRBJ1-1 gives the full variable domain: DAGVTQSPTHLIKTRGQQVTLRCSPKSGHDTVSWYQQALGQGPQFIFQYYEEEERQRGNFPDRFSGHQFPNYSSELNVNALLLGDSALYLCASSSSRTEAFFGQGTRLTVV.